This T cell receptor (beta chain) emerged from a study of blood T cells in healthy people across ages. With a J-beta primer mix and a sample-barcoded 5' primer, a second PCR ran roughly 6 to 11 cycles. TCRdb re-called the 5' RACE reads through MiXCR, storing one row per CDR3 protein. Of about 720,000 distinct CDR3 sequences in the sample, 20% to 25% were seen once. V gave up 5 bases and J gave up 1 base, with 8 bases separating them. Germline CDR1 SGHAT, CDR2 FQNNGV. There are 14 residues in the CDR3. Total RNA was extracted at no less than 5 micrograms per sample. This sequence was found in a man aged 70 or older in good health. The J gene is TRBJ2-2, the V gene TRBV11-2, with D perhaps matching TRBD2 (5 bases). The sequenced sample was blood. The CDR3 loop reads CASSLTMNTGELFF. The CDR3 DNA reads TGTGCCAGCAGCCTGACTATGAACACCGGGGAGCTGTTTTTT.